This paragraph reports one TCR beta chain. The antigen is unknown. Additional DNA sequences in this sample encode the identical CDR3. The data are from a study of shared clonotypes between healthy human individuals. Study-wide findings and caveats: For sorted subsets, rarefaction showed incomplete sequencing despite large depth.

The germline V gene encodes CDR1 SGHDT and CDR2 YYEEEE. Between the trimmed V and J ends, which lost 4 bases and 3 bases, there was a span of 11 bases. This CDR3 has 14 residues. The data were produced by immunoSEQ multiplex PCR, yet TCRdb's version contains in-frame clones alone and is incomplete. The table includes 2 million to 2.5 million clones, around 95% detected once. V and J are TRBV5-6 and TRBJ1-3, with a tentative D call TRBD1 (5 bases). The TCR was taken from a man aged 18 to 30 in good health. Sequences were obtained from naive CD4+ T cells sorted from blood. Subset specified: CD45RA+ positively selected. DNA for the CDR3: TGTGCCAGCAGCCCCGGGACCGTTGGAAACACCATATATTTT. It encodes CASSPGTVGNTIYF.